The entry below gives a single T cell receptor beta chain sequence along with its context. The germline CDR1 and CDR2 sequences are MNHEY and SVGAGI. J lost 8 bases, V lost 4 bases, and 3 bases had no gene match. The CDR3 has 14 amino acids. In the original workflow: Estimates of nucleated cell counts were drawn from the amplification of reference gene primers. Repertoires were generated with immunoSEQ multiplex PCR, while TCRdb's copy carries only in-frame clones and drops some. That table is the source of V, J and clone size, and D and trimming were worked out from the DNA. The sample has just over 650,000 clones; 70% to 90% are singletons. The sample is drawn from a study of blood T cell repertoires in COVID-19. Study context: Some COVID-19 samples were acute and others convalescent; all came from the United States, Italy and Spain. Sample material is recorded as cDNA or gDNA derived from T cells, B-cell-depleted T cells, or PBMCs.

J is TRBJ1-6 and V is TRBV6-5; 9 bases map to TRBD1. The sequence came from a woman between 18 and 29 years old with acute or convalescent COVID-19. Sample: peripheral blood. The CDR3 region has the DNA TGTGCCAGCAGTTGGGACAGGGCCTATTCACCCCTCCACTTT. Translating it yields CASSWDRAYSPLHF.